This T cell receptor beta chain was documented in a study of siplizumab effects on memory and regulatory T cells. Study observations and caveats: In roughly 80-97% of proliferating CD4+ or CD8+ clones, a naive or memory phenotype could not be assigned.

A note on this clone: Its antigen is not identified.

V shed 6 bases, J shed 6 bases, and the junction held 10 bases outside the gene matches. This CDR3 is 14 amino acids long. The germline gives CDR1 LNHDA, CDR2 SQIVND (reference sequence). Profiling relied on immunoSEQ multiplex PCR, and the TCRdb table lists in-frame clones only, not all of them. The sample includes more than 85,000 clones, around 90% of them seen just once. The V gene is TRBV19, the J gene TRBJ1-1, with 7 bases identical to TRBD1. The sample was CD4+ T cells sorted from blood. The source is a human donor in good health. Written as DNA, the CDR3 is TGTGCCAGTAGCCCCCGGACAGGTAAACCTGAAGCTTTCTTT. The encoded protein is CASSPRTGKPEAFF.